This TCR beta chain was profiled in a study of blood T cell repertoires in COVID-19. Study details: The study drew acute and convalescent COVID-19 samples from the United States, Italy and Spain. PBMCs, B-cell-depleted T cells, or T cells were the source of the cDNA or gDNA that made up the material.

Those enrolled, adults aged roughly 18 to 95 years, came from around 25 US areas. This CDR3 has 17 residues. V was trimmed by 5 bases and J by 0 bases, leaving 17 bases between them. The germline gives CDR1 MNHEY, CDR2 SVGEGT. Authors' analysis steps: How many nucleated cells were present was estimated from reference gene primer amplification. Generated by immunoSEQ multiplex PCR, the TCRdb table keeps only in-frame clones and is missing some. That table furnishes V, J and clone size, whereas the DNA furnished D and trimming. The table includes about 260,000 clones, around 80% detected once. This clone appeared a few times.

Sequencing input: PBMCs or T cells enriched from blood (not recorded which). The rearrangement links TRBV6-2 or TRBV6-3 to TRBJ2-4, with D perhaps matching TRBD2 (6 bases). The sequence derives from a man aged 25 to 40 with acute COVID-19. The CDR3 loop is CASSLRGKTEAKNIQYF. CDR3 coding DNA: TGTGCCAGCAGTCTCCGGGGGAAGACCGAAGCCAAAAACATTCAGTACTTC.